This entry features one T cell receptor (beta chain) sequence. The target antigen is unknown. This CDR3 is also generated by other DNA sequences in the sample. Profiled with immunoSEQ multiplex PCR; TCRdb holds only in-frame clones, not every one. Of roughly 1.4 million clones listed, roughly 98.5% are singletons. From germline, CDR1 is SQVTM and CDR2 ANQGSEA. This CDR3 is 10 amino acids long. Trimming shortened V by 6 bases and J by 0 bases, and 2 bases separated the two germline ends. The data belong to a study of shared clonotypes between healthy human individuals. As for the study in general: Three CD4 naive, three CD4 memory, two CD8 naive and one CD8 memory plate were used per donor. Whole-study findings and limits: Across subsets, estimated richness was generally greater for naive than for memory populations.

There were no recent acute infections or vaccinations among the donors, who were healthy HIV-negative adults. This TCR was recovered from a young man in good health. The specimen sequenced was naive CD4+ T cells sorted from blood. Subset noted: CD45RA+ positively selected. J is TRBJ1-1 and V is TRBV29-1; D not certain. The CDR3 here is CSVLNTEAFF. The CDR3 DNA sequence: TGCAGCGTCCTGAACACTGAAGCTTTCTTT.